This T cell receptor (beta chain) was identified during a study of shared clonotypes between healthy human individuals. A roughly 200 ng quantity of DNA, roughly 30,000 T cell genomes, went into the sorted-subset replicate PCRs. Generated by immunoSEQ multiplex PCR, the TCRdb table keeps only in-frame clones and is missing some. Of 2 million or so clones listed, 85% to 95% are singletons. As regards this clone: Its cognate antigen is unknown.

The CDR3 totals 18 residues. Germline V gene data show CDR1 as MDHEN and CDR2 as SYDVKM. The V and J ends lost 1 base and 6 bases, in that order; junction bases with no gene match: 14. Naive CD8 populations comprised CD45RO-negative cells positively selected for CCR7, excluding terminally differentiated effector memory CD45RA+ cells. The study's findings and limits: Memory subsets had estimated richness that was generally smaller than that of naive subsets.

This TCR was sampled from a young man in good health. The gene calls are TRBV28 and TRBJ1-5, with TRBD1 matching over 8 bases. Sequenced input: naive CD8+ T cells sorted from blood. The CDR3 nucleotides are TGTGCCAGCAGTTTATTATCCCCGGACAGGGAGGGGGCTCAGCCCCAGCATTTT. Its protein is CASSLLSPDREGAQPQHF.